There are a few counts of the clone carrying this T cell receptor (beta chain). Each CDR3 protein is one row after TCRdb ran MiXCR on the RT-PCR reads. The sample lists approximately 720,000 distinct CDR3 sequences; approximately 15% were seen once. V lost 10 bases, J lost 6 bases, and 20 bases lay in between. Germline V lookup: CDR1 ENHRY, CDR2 SYGVKD. This CDR3 region has 14 residues. The sample was memory CD4+ T cells from blood. The chain combines TRBV10-3 with TRBJ2-3; TRBD1 might be the D (5 bases). The sequence was collected from a female donor in good health, serving as a healthy control. The DNA of the CDR3 is TGTGCCACCGCGGACACCAACAGCGCTGATACGCAGTATTTT. Its protein is CATADTNSADTQYF.